This TCR beta chain was recovered during a study of T cell repertoires in cytomegalovirus infection. Turning to the study itself: Through public TCR beta signatures, both CMV infection and matching HLA type were indicated.

One entry per CDR3 protein results from TCRdb running MiXCR on the reads. The sample has about 830,000 distinct CDR3 sequences, around a third seen once. Notes on this clonotype: What it binds is not known.

Points from the study as a whole: Clonotypes of TCR beta that were HLA-C-restricted and CMV-specific dominated the ex vivo response. Pooled public TCR beta family frequency picked out CMV carriers with the relevant HLA.

This CDR3 comprises 14 residues. Germline V CDR1 and CDR2: ENHRY, SYGVKD. Trimming took 6 bases from V and 2 from J; bases not matched to a gene: 6. The receptor was isolated from a human donor in good health (CMV status not recorded). Some clones in this sample may be carry-over from other donors' samples. The sample here was cultured CD8+ T cells from PBMCs, taken from culture after CMV antigen stimulation. The chain uses TRBV10-3 and TRBJ2-5, with 7 bases aligning to TRBD1. CDR3 residues: CAIRGRDSQETQYF. The DNA for the CDR3 is TGTGCCATCAGGGGAAGGGACAGTCAAGAGACCCAGTACTTC.